This passage covers 8 T cell receptor beta chains from one sample sequenced in a study of blood T cell repertoires in COVID-19. TCRdb keeps only in-frame clones here, not all; method: immunoSEQ multiplex PCR. The data show roughly 250,000 clones, 65% to 80% seen once. Sample: peripheral blood. These receptors all stem from a middle-aged woman with active or convalescent COVID-19.

V gene TRBV5-4 combines with J gene TRBJ1-2; TRBD1 might be the D (5 bases). The V end was cut by 1 base, the J end by 2 bases, with 12 bases between. The CDR3 extends over 15 amino acids. Germline V gene sequence: CDR1 SGHNT, CDR2 YYREEE (reference sequence). CDR3 nucleotides: TGTGCCAGCAGCTTGAGAGCAGGGATCAACTATGGCTACACCTTC. Its protein product is CASSLRAGINYGYTF.

The rearrangement uses TRBV4-1 and TRBJ1-6; 7 positions agree with TRBD1. CDR1 is MGHRA and CDR2 is YSYEKL in the germline V gene. V gave up 4 bases and J gave up 9 bases; unmatched junction bases: 12. The CDR3 runs 16 residues. The CDR3, as DNA: TGCGCCAGCAGCCTTTACCCGGGACAGATAGCTTCACCCCTCCACTTT. This gives the protein CASSLYPGQIASPLHF.

The chain employs TRBV12-3 or TRBV12-4 and TRBJ2-1; the D is unclear. Trimming removed 6 bases at V and 5 bases at J, with 5 bases between. The CDR3 loop spans 11 amino acids. In DNA form, the CDR3 reads TGTGCCAGCAGGTACAACAATGAGCAGTTCTTC. This encodes CASRYNNEQFF.

This clone was counted a few times. The chain carries TRBV29-1 and TRBJ1-2; perhaps TRBD1 as D (6 bases). CDR3 size: 14 residues. Germline V gene sequence: CDR1 SQVTM, CDR2 ANQGSEA. With 5 bases removed from V and 6 bases from J, the gap between germline ends came to 19 bases. DNA of the CDR3: TGCAGCGTTAGAGGGGGGGACCGGACGGATGGCTACACCTTC. This translates into CSVRGGDRTDGYTF.

The rearrangement joins TRBV28 to TRBJ1-5, with D hard to call. Per germline, CDR1 MDHEN and CDR2 SYDVKM. Between the trimmed V and J ends, which lost 10 bases and 0 bases, there was a span of 16 bases. This CDR3 is built from 15 residues. CDR3 loop: CATYLRSNSNQPQHF. CDR3 nucleotides: TGTGCCACTTACCTGCGGAGTAATAGCAATCAGCCCCAGCATTTT.

The chain recombines TRBV7-3 with TRBJ2-3, with D maybe TRBD1 (6 bases). The CDR3 extends over 14 amino acids. In germline, CDR1 is SGHTA, CDR2 FQGTGA. V was shortened by 5 bases and J by 3 bases, with 12 bases between the two germline ends. CDR3 loop: CASSLQGGTDTQYF. The CDR3, as DNA: TGTGCCAGCAGCCTACAGGGTGGAACAGATACGCAGTATTTT.

V usage is TRBV6-1 and J usage is TRBJ1-5; TRBD1 agrees at 7 bases. With 5 bases clipped from V and 4 bases from J, the junction kept 2 bases outside the gene matches. The V gene's germline CDR1 is MNHNS and CDR2 SASEGT. The CDR3 is 13 amino acids. In nucleotides, the CDR3 is TGTGCCAGCAGTCAGACAGGGAATCAGCCCCAGCATTTT. Translation: CASSQTGNQPQHF.

This clone was observed at least ten times. The chain employs TRBV12-5 and TRBJ2-3, with 10 bases that match TRBD2. There are 18 residues in the CDR3. J lost 6 bases, V lost 0 bases, and 12 bases had no gene match. Germline loops: CDR1 LGHNT, CDR2 FRNRAP. The CDR3 region has the DNA TGTGCTAGTGGTTTGGTAGTGACTAGCGGGTTCGGGTCGGATACGCAGTATTTT. It translates to CASGLVVTSGFGSDTQYF.